These 3 T cell receptor beta chains came from one sample sequenced in a study of T cells in Graves' hyperthyroidism and ophthalmopathy. From RNA transcripts, TCR beta CDR3 regions were amplified. HTBI primers were employed in a first-round RT-PCR of the TCR CDR3. One entry per CDR3 protein, called by TCRdb with MiXCR from the multiplex PCR reads. The sample lists about 380,000 distinct CDR3 sequences, more than 11% occurring once. The specimen sequenced was blood. These receptors all stem from a woman aged 60-75 years with Graves' hyperthyroidism.

This clonotype was detected many times. The chain links TRBV20-1 to TRBJ2-3; D is perhaps TRBD2 (5 bases). The length of the CDR3 is 14 residues. Per germline, CDR1 DFQATT and CDR2 SNEGSKA (reference sequence). V was pared by 4 bases and J by 0 bases, with 11 bases between. In DNA, the CDR3 is TGCAGTGCTATAGTAGCGACCAGCACAGATACGCAGTATTTT. Protein sequence: CSAIVATSTDTQYF.

This clonotype has a handful of counts. V gene TRBV27 combines with J gene TRBJ2-1; a possible D gene is TRBD1 (6 bases). Germline-derived CDR1 and CDR2 are MNHEY and SMNVEV (reference sequence). The CDR3 has 14 residues. The V end was cut by 2 bases, the J end by 7 bases, with 12 bases between. CDR3: CASSLITQGNEQFF. CDR3 DNA: TGTGCCAGCAGTTTAATAACACAGGGTAATGAGCAGTTCTTC.

This clonotype was detected many times. J is TRBJ1-1 and V is TRBV7-9; weak D call: TRBD1 (5 bases). From germline, CDR1 is SEHNR and CDR2 FQNEAQ (reference sequence). The V and J ends lost 5 bases and 1 base respectively, with 11 bases between them. The CDR3 runs to 14 residues. The CDR3 loop reads CASSLSGPNTEAFF. The CDR3 bases are TGTGCCAGCAGCCTGTCGGGGCCGAACACTGAAGCTTTCTTT.